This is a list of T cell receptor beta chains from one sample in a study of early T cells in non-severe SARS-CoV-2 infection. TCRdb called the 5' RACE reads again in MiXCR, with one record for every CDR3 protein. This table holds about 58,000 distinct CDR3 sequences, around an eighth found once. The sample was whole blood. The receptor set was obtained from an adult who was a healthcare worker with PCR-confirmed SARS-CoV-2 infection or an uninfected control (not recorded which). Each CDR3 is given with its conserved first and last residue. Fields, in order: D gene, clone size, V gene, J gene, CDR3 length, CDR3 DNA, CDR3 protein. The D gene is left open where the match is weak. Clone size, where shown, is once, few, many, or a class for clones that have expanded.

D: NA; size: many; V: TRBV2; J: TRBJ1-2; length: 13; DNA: TGTGCCAGCAGCCCGGGTGGTAACTATGGCTACACCTTC; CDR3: CASSPGGNYGYTF
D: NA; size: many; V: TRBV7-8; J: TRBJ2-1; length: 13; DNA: TGTGCCAGCAGAGTCGGGTCGGGATATGAGCAGTTCTTC; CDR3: CASRVGSGYEQFF
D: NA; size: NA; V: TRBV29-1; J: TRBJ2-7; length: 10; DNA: TGCAGCGCTGGGACCTACGAGCAGTACTTC; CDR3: CSAGTYEQYF
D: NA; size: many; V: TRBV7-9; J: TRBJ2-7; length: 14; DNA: TGTGCCAGCAGCTTAGGGGCGGGGATCGGCGAGCAGTACTTC; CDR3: CASSLGAGIGEQYF
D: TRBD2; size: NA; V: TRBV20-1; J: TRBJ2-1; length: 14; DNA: TGCAGTGCGATCCGGGGACTAGGTTACAATGAGCAGTTCTTC; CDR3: CSAIRGLGYNEQFF
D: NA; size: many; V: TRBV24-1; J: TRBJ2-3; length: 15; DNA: TGTGCCACCGCAGCTGGGGGGGCGCTGGGAGATACGCAGTATTTT; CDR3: CATAAGGALGDTQYF
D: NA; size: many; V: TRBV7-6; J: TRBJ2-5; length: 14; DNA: TGTGCCAGCAGCTTAGCGGGCCCCGGAGGGACCCAGTACTTC; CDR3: CASSLAGPGGTQYF
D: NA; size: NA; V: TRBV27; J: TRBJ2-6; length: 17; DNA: TGTGCCAGCAGCCGATTGGACAGCAACTCTGGGGCCAACGTCCTGACTTTC; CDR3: CASSRLDSNSGANVLTF
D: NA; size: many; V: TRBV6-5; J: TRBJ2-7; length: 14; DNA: TGTGCCAGCAGCCGAGGACAGGTTCGGGGGGAGCAGTACTTC; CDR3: CASSRGQVRGEQYF
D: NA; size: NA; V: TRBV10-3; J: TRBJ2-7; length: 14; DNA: TGTGCCATCAGTGAGGGGGCGGCTAACTACGAGCAGTACTTC; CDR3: CAISEGAANYEQYF
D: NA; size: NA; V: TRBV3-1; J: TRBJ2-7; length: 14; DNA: TGTGCCAGCAGCCCGCAGGGGGGTGCCTACGAGCAGTACTTC; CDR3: CASSPQGGAYEQYF
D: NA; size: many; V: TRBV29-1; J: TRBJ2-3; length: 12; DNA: TGCAGCGTTGAAGGTCTCACAGATACGCAGTATTTT; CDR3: CSVEGLTDTQYF
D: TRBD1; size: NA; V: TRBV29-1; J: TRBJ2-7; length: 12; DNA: TGCAGCGTTCCGACAGGGTTGGACGAGCAGTACTTC; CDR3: CSVPTGLDEQYF